This T cell receptor (beta chain) was captured in a study of HIV-infected patients and healthy controls. The CDR3 extends over 14 amino acids. The germline V gene encodes CDR1 SGHRS and CDR2 YFSETQ. Trimming removed 4 bases from V and 3 bases from J, with 12 bases in between. TCRdb used MiXCR to reprocess the 5' RACE reads, holding one entry per CDR3 protein. The sample contains about 63,000 distinct CDR3 sequences, approximately 16% of which appear only once. The source is a human donor in good health. The rearrangement uses TRBV5-1 and TRBJ2-3; TRBD1 or TRBD2 may be the D gene (5 bases each). Sequenced sample: CD4+ T cells from blood. The DNA for the CDR3 is TGCGCCAGCAGCGGGGGAAGGGGTACAGATACGCAGTATTTT. It translates to CASSGGRGTDTQYF. The full variable domain, in which reference TRBV5-1 and TRBJ2-3 provide the parts outside the CDR3, is KAGVTQTPRYLIKTRGQQVTLSCSPISGHRSVSWYQQTPGQGLQFLFEYFSETQRNKGNFPGRFSGRQFSNSRSEMNVSTLELGDSALYLCASSGGRGTDTQYFGPGTRLTVL.